A single sample gave rise to the 5 T cell receptor beta chains below, sequenced in a study of shared clonotypes between healthy human individuals. Sequencing was performed with immunoSEQ multiplex PCR; in TCRdb, only in-frame clones are kept and a portion is missing. This sample carries more than 1.2 million clones, about 98.5% of them seen once, and the ten largest clones take about 0.35%. What was sequenced was naive CD4+ T cells sorted from blood. Specified subset: CD45RA+ positively selected. The receptors originated from a man aged 25-45 years in good health.

The chain links TRBV5-1 to TRBJ2-3; D not resolved. Trimming pared 0 bases from V and 0 bases from J, leaving 8 bases between. The CDR3 sequence is 15 residues long. CDR1 and CDR2 (germline): SGHRS, YFSETQ. Written as DNA, the CDR3 is TGCGCCAGCAGCTTGGGGCAGCTTAGCACAGATACGCAGTATTTT. The encoded protein is CASSLGQLSTDTQYF.

This chain connects TRBV4-1 to TRBJ2-2; D ambiguous. Trimming left V 1 base short and J 6 bases short, with 3 bases between. Germline V CDR1 and CDR2: MGHRA, YSYEKL. The CDR3 runs to 12 residues. CDR3 in amino acids: CASSQVSGELFF. CDR3 nucleotides: TGCGCCAGCAGCCAAGTGTCCGGGGAGCTGTTTTTT.

As concerns this clone: Different DNA sequences within this sample yield the same CDR3. The rearrangement links TRBV28 to TRBJ2-3; perhaps D is TRBD1 or TRBD2 (5 bases each). CDR3 length: 14 amino acids. From germline, CDR1 is MDHEN and CDR2 SYDVKM. Trimming pared 2 bases from V and 4 bases from J, leaving 10 bases between. This CDR3 is CASSLGGRADTQYF. DNA for the CDR3: TGTGCCAGCAGTTTAGGGGGTCGCGCAGATACGCAGTATTTT.

The V and J genes are TRBV5-1 and TRBJ2-5; D gene uncertain. Looked up from germline, CDR1 is SGHRS and CDR2 is YFSETQ. The V and J ends lost 1 base and 3 bases respectively, with 13 bases between them. CDR3 length equals 15 residues. The CDR3 is CASSLNILAKETQYF. The CDR3 bases are TGCGCCAGCAGCTTGAATATATTGGCAAAAGAGACCCAGTACTTC.

The rearrangement uses TRBV5-1 and TRBJ2-3, with TRBD2 matching over 10 bases. This CDR3 is built from 16 residues. From germline, CDR1 is SGHRS and CDR2 YFSETQ. The junction had 5 bases not matched to a gene; V was cut back by 0 bases and J by 4 bases. CDR3 sequence: CASSLALAGAADTQYF. CDR3 DNA sequence: TGCGCCAGCAGCTTGGCCCTAGCGGGAGCCGCAGATACGCAGTATTTT.